This entry concerns a single T cell receptor (beta chain). There is no known antigen for this receptor. No qualities accompany the bases; no much larger clone lies one base away. This entry belongs to a study of coeliac disease (dated by TCRdb to between 2021 and 2024). Concerning the study at large: Coeliac patients were classed as newly diagnosed active disease, refractory coeliac disease type I, or disease controlled by a gluten-free diet. The study applied next-generation sequencing of rearranged TRB and TRG CDR3 regions to small intestinal lymphocyte fractions from coeliac and non-coeliac patients. High-resolution HLA typing was unavailable, so biased TRBV7-2 usage was queried as a proof of principle. The aim was to characterise TR repertoires of small intestinal T cells in active, refractory type I and gluten-free-diet-treated coeliac disease. A total of some 30 patients took part in the full study: approximately 22 had serologically confirmed coeliac disease and 8 were controls with non-small intestinal disorders. TRB sequencing worked for samples from just over 26 subjects, and these included around 24 paired bulk unsorted intraepithelial and lamina propria cell samples.

From the cysteine through the phenylalanine, the CDR3 covers 14 amino acids. Only the CDR3 portion is preserved as DNA: 42 bases, with reading frame beginning at the first base. Deletion took 5 bases off V and 0 bases off J, with a span of 11 bases between the germline ends. The germline V gene specifies SGHVS as CDR1 and FQNEAQ as CDR2. What the work shows at the level of the full study, not this receptor alone: TRB repertoires were mostly private, with most amino acid sequences found in only one sample, and V-gene usage showed no significant difference between disease groups. Lower clonality than in controls was observed in the TRB and TRG repertoires of active coeliac intraepithelial and lamina propria samples, suggesting that diverse T cells were recruited. In the authors' view, the approach was unsuitable for unbiased detection of gliadin-specific T cells, since gliadin-specific T cells are scarce and rarely shared between patients. Cross-contamination between compartments was possible, because separating intraepithelial cells from lamina propria cells did not produce high-purity fractions.

Library prep was done by the immunoSEQ multiplex PCR assay. The TR loci underwent multiplexed PCR amplification, with J gene segments targeted by reverse primers and V gene segments targeted by forward primers. The Illumina HiSeq System was used to sequence the amplified CDR3 regions. The study's processing was this. Closely related reads were merged by a nearest-neighbour algorithm to remove PCR and sequencing errors and to collapse the data into unique sequences. Two measures summarised the repertoires: clonality, and T cell density, defined as TR molecules per amount of genomic DNA input. CDR3 amino acid sequences present in at least 80% of unsorted samples were defined as public TRs and were then tested for differential abundance between coeliac and control samples. Differences in clonality and density between disease groups were tested by Kruskal-Wallis tests, followed by Dunn post-tests. In its TCRdb copy, this immuneACCESS table keeps in-frame sequences only and misses some clones. Where compared with another copy, unresolved V genes explain less than half of these, and the others have no known cause. The V and J calls and clone size are taken from that table; D and trimming were inferred from the DNA. The table for this sample lists a few thousand clones; 50% to 65% of them were counted only once. Jointly, the top ten make up around a sixth of the sample.

Cells were frozen in liquid nitrogen in DMSO/FBS as aliquots of hundreds of thousands of cells, with a single aliquot from each fraction going to sequencing. Every one of the 30 patients in the study had endoscopy and a small intestinal biopsy. To release intraepithelial cells, biopsies were stirred at 37 degrees Celsius for one hour in RPMI containing EGTA, MgCl2 and 1% FBS. Genomic DNA was extracted from frozen unsorted cell fractions with the Qiagen DNeasy blood extraction kit. The TCR comes from a man in his fifties or sixties with celiac disease on a gluten-free diet. This receptor chain uses TRBV7-8 and TRBJ2-7; the best D guess is TRBD2, with 6 bases matching. Sequencing was carried out using intraepithelial lymphocytes from the gut. The cell subset or site label, read with the paper, signifies: intraepithelial cell (IEC) fraction of small intestinal biopsy. DNA sequence: TGTGCCAGCAGCCCACGGGACTCCTCCTACGAGCAGTACTTC. Protein translation: CASSPRDSSYEQYF. The entire variable domain, with the stretches around the CDR3 drawn from the reference TRBV7-8 and TRBJ2-7 proteins, is GAGVSQSPRYKVAKRGQDVALRCDPISGHVSLFWYQQALGQGPEFLTYFQNEAQLDKSGLPSDRFFAERPEGSVSTLKIQRTQQEDSAVYLCASSPRDSSYEQYFGPGTRLTVT.